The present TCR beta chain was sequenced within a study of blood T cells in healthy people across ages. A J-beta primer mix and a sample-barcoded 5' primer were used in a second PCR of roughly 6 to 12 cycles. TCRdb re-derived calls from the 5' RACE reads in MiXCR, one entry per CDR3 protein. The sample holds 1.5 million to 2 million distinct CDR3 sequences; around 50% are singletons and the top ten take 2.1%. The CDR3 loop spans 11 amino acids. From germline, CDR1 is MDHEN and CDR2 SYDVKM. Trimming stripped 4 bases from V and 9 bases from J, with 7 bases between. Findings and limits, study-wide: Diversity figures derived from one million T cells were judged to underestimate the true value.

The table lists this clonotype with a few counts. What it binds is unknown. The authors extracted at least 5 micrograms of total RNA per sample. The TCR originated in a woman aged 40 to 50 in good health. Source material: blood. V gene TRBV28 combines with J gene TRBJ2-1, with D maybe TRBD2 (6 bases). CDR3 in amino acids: CASSWGLEQFF. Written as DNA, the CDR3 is TGTGCCAGCAGTTGGGGACTTGAGCAGTTCTTC.